What follows are 13 T cell receptor beta chains derived from one specimen sequenced in a study of T-cell reconstitution after alpha-beta-depleted transplantation in children (dated by TCRdb to the mid-2010s). Library preparation used PCR. Sequencing used an Illumina HiSeq 2500. TCR library preparation used molecular barcoding, with unique molecular identifiers applied to normalize quantification of the TCRbeta repertoire. TCRdb reprocessed the public reads (quality trimming at Q25 with fastp, clone calling with MiXCR) and kept in-frame beta chains. Each CDR3 protein appears once, grouped with its most common genes and DNA. In all, the sample holds roughly 300,000 distinct CDR3 sequences, and nearly 10% of those were seen once. The ten biggest clones cover 10% of the sample. The sample was PBMCs from the stem cell graft donor, taken from the stem cell graft. Receptors were obtained from a human donor who donated a stem cell graft to a child with SCID.

The rearrangement links TRBV20-1 to TRBJ2-7, with 7 bases matching TRBD1. CDR3 size: 13 residues. Germline CDR1 reads DFQATT; CDR2 reads SNEGSKA (reference sequence). V dropped 2 bases and J dropped 5; count of bases not matched to a gene: 6. This CDR3 reads CSARSEGADEQYF. The CDR3 DNA is TGCAGTGCTAGATCTGAGGGGGCGGACGAGCAGTACTTC.

The chain links TRBV7-3 to TRBJ1-4; D not resolved. CDR1 SGHTA and CDR2 FQGTGA come from the germline V gene. The CDR3 is 13 amino acids. V lost 4 bases, J lost 7 bases, and 10 bases lay in between. For the CDR3, the DNA is TGTGCCAGCAGCTGGGGAATCGGTGAAAAACTGTTTTTT. Its translation is CASSWGIGEKLFF.

This clonotype was observed at least ten times. This chain joins TRBV12-3 or TRBV12-4 and TRBJ1-4; D remains unclear. With 5 bases removed from V and 7 bases from J, the gap between germline ends came to 14 bases. The CDR3 contains 14 residues. The CDR3 loop reads CASSLGGFGEKLFF. The CDR3 DNA is TGTGCCAGCAGTCTGGGCGGGTTCGGTGAAAAACTGTTTTTT.

This clonotype was seen at least ten times. The CDR3 sequence: CASSLVGQANTGELFF. The CDR3 region has the DNA TGTGCCAGCAGTTTAGTGGGACAGGCGAACACCGGGGAGCTGTTTTTT. The V call is TRBV12-3 or TRBV12-4, the J call TRBJ2-2, with TRBD1 matching 8 bases. This CDR3 contains 16 residues. V shed 1 base and J 0 bases; nucleotides not matched to a gene: 1.

This clonotype has a count of ten or more. The V and J genes are TRBV25-1 and TRBJ2-2, with 8 bases aligning to TRBD1. The CDR3 extends over 13 amino acids. V lost 6 bases, J lost 7 bases, and 4 bases stayed unmatched. CDR1 is MGHDK and CDR2 is SYGVNS in the germline V gene. The CDR3 region is CASRTGEIGELFF. The CDR3, as DNA: TGTGCCAGCAGGACAGGGGAAATCGGGGAGCTGTTTTTT.

This clonotype was seen many times. This sequence joins TRBV5-1 and TRBJ2-7; 10 nucleotides agree with TRBD1. The length of the CDR3 is 16 residues. CDR1 SGHRS and CDR2 YFSETQ come from the germline V gene. The trim removed 0 bases at V and 5 bases at J, leaving 8 bases unmatched. CDR3 coding DNA: TGCGCCAGCAGCTTGGGTTCGACAGGGGGCATGGACGAGCAGTACTTC. It encodes CASSLGSTGGMDEQYF.

This chain links TRBV12-3 or TRBV12-4 with TRBJ1-2; no clear D gene. V was cut by 0 bases and J by 8 bases, with 13 bases left in between. The CDR3 is made up of 14 amino acids. The CDR3 nucleotides are TGTGCCAGCAGTTTAGCAATTGGAAAACCAGGCTACACCTTC. Translation gives CASSLAIGKPGYTF.

CDR3 amino acids: CASRRRGVPPNTGELFF. The CDR3 region has the DNA TGTGCCAGCAGAAGGAGGGGGGTGCCCCCGAACACCGGGGAGCTGTTTTTT. The rearrangement joins TRBV12-3 or TRBV12-4 to TRBJ2-2; D may be TRBD1 or TRBD2 (6 bases each). V gave up 6 bases and J gave up 0 bases, with 17 bases separating them. The CDR3 runs 17 residues.

This clonotype was counted ten times or more. The chain links TRBV7-2 to TRBJ1-2, with D hard to call. This CDR3 is 15 amino acids long. Germline V lookup: CDR1 SGHTA, CDR2 FQGNSA. V lost 6 bases and J 0 bases, leaving 14 bases between the germline ends. CDR3 nucleotide sequence: TGTGCCAGCAGTTCTAGGTCTTCGGCTAACTATGGCTACACCTTC. Protein product: CASSSRSSANYGYTF.

This clonotype was detected ten times or more. The rearrangement joins TRBV5-1 to TRBJ2-2; D is ambiguous. Trimming pared 0 bases from V and 2 bases from J, leaving 11 bases between. The CDR3 runs 16 residues. Per germline, CDR1 SGHRS and CDR2 YFSETQ. This CDR3 reads CASSLEVQANTGELFF. The DNA for the CDR3 is TGCGCCAGCAGCTTGGAAGTTCAGGCTAACACCGGGGAGCTGTTTTTT.

The table lists this clonotype with a few counts. This chain links TRBV6-5 with TRBJ1-2; no reliable D call. CDR1 and CDR2 from the germline V gene are MNHEY and SVGAGI. The CDR3 has 16 amino acids. The ends were cut back, 2 bases at V and 6 bases at J, with 19 bases in the middle. CDR3 amino acids: CASSYPAGSVLDGYTF. As DNA, the CDR3 is TGTGCCAGCAGTTACCCGGCGGGGTCAGTCCTAGATGGCTACACCTTC.

This clonotype was picked up many times. V and J are TRBV6-5 and TRBJ2-3, with 7 bases aligning to TRBD2. This CDR3 has 14 amino acids. Germline CDR1 and CDR2: MNHEY and SVGAGI. The junction had 5 bases not matched to a gene; V was cut back by 6 bases and J by 2 bases. CDR3 nucleotides: TGTGCCAGCAGCTTAGCGGGCCCCACAGATACGCAGTATTTT. This encodes CASSLAGPTDTQYF.

Only a few counts were recorded for this clonotype. J is TRBJ2-1 and V is TRBV6-5; 8 bases agree with TRBD1. Trimming removed 2 bases from V and 2 bases from J; junction bases left unmatched: 2. Germline V gene lookup returns CDR1 MNHEY and CDR2 SVGAGI. The CDR3 contains 15 residues. The CDR3 bases are TGTGCCAGCAGTTACACGGGACAGGCCTACAATGAGCAGTTCTTC. Translation: CASSYTGQAYNEQFF.